The 30 T cell receptor beta chains reported below all come from one sample, sequenced in a study of T cell responses to AZD1222 COVID-19 vaccine. Assay used: immunoSEQ multiplex PCR; TCRdb lists only in-frame clones, some missing. The sample includes 97,000 or so clones, approximately 81% seen only once; the top ten take about 17%. The specimen was peripheral blood, collected on day 0 of AZD1222 vaccination. The receptor source for this set is an adult in good health.

This clone turned up a few times. The chain employs TRBV7-8 and TRBJ1-2; 9 bases agree with TRBD1. Germline CDR1 is SGHVS and CDR2 is FQNEAQ. After removal of 5 bases from V and 4 bases from J, the junction contained 14 bases not matched to a gene. The CDR3 loop spans 17 amino acids. For the CDR3, the DNA is TGTGCCAGCAGCCCAAACCCCGGACAGGGGAAGACCTATGGCTACACCTTC. It encodes CASSPNPGQGKTYGYTF.

The chain combines TRBV11-2 with TRBJ1-1, with unresolved D. The ends were cut back, 3 bases at V and 2 bases at J, with 1 base in the middle. CDR1 and CDR2 (germline): SGHAT, FQNNGV. The CDR3 spans 11 residues. The chain's CDR3 is CASSFNTEAFF. CDR3 nucleotide sequence: TGTGCCAGCAGCTTTAACACTGAAGCTTTCTTT.

The sample holds a few counts of this clone. The chain couples TRBV7-9 to TRBJ1-6; possibly TRBD1 for D (5 bases). This CDR3 has 13 amino acids. CDR1 and CDR2 from the germline V gene are SEHNR and FQNEAQ (reference sequence). Trimming left V 2 bases short and J 10 bases short, with 9 bases between. This CDR3 reads CASSLQGFSPLHF. Here the CDR3 DNA reads TGTGCCAGCAGCTTACAGGGTTTCTCACCCCTCCACTTT.

This clone was seen a single time. The chain couples TRBV11-3 to TRBJ2-2; D gene uncertain. CDR3 size: 14 residues. Germline values: CDR1 SGHNT, CDR2 YENEEA. V lost 7 bases and J lost 7, with 16 bases in between. The chain's CDR3 is CASTLFGAFGELFF. For the CDR3, the DNA is TGTGCCAGCACCCTGTTTGGCGCCTTCGGGGAGCTGTTTTTT. Drawing the rest from reference TRBV11-3 and TRBJ2-2, the complete variable domain is EAGVVQSPRYKIIEKKQPVAFWCNPISGHNTLYWYLQNLGQGPELLIRYENEEAVDDSQLPKDRFSAERLKGVDSTLKIQPAELGDSAVYLCASTLFGAFGELFFGEGSRLTVL.

This sequence joins TRBV5-4 and TRBJ2-2, with D tentatively TRBD1 (7 bases). Trimming stripped 2 bases from V and 1 base from J, with 12 bases between. The length of the CDR3 is 16 residues. Germline assignment: CDR1 SGHNT and CDR2 YYREEE (reference sequence). CDR3 sequence reads: CASSFSGGKNTGELFF. CDR3 nucleotides: TGTGCCAGCAGCTTCTCAGGGGGGAAGAACACCGGGGAGCTGTTTTTT. Full variable domain (remainder filled in from reference TRBV5-4 and TRBJ2-2): ETGVTQSPTHLIKTRGQQVTLRCSSQSGHNTVSWYQQALGQGPQFIFQYYREEENGRGNFPPRFSGLQFPNYSSELNVNALELDDSALYLCASSFSGGKNTGELFFGEGSRLTVL.

This rearrangement joins TRBV7-3 to TRBJ2-6; D may match TRBD1 or TRBD2 (5 bases each). Per germline, CDR1 SGHTA and CDR2 FQGTGA. This CDR3 is built from 16 residues. V lost 7 bases and J lost 1, with 14 bases in between. CDR3 protein: CASTRDGVSGANVLTF. The DNA for the CDR3 is TGTGCCAGCACCAGGGACGGGGTGTCTGGGGCCAACGTCCTGACTTTC.

The V call is TRBV2, the J call TRBJ1-4, with no clear D. The CDR3 is 14 residues long. Germline assignment: CDR1 SNHLY and CDR2 FYNNEI. Trimming took off 3 bases at V and 4 bases at J, with 9 bases between the two ends. The CDR3 loop reads CASSERQLNEKLFF. CDR3 nucleotide sequence: TGTGCCAGCAGTGAGAGGCAGCTTAATGAAAAACTGTTTTTT.

The genes are TRBV7-9 and TRBJ1-4, with a tentative D call TRBD1 (6 bases). With 1 base removed from V and 5 bases from J, the gap between germline ends came to 11 bases. This CDR3 spans 15 amino acids. Germline CDR1 and CDR2: SEHNR and FQNEAQ (reference sequence). The CDR3 DNA sequence: TGTGCCAGCAGCTTAGAAGACAGGACAAATGAAAAACTGTTTTTT. Amino acids: CASSLEDRTNEKLFF.

The chain links TRBV24-1 to TRBJ1-5; 9 bases agree with TRBD1. This CDR3 has 14 residues. In germline, CDR1 is KGHDR, CDR2 SFDVKD. V shed 7 bases and J 3 bases; nucleotides not matched to a gene: 3. CDR3 in amino acids: CATRGQGVNQPQHF. The DNA for the CDR3 is TGTGCCACCAGGGGACAGGGCGTCAATCAGCCCCAGCATTTT.

The genes are TRBV5-1 and TRBJ1-4; D is unclear. V was clipped by 7 bases and J by 7 bases, with 11 bases between them. Germline V gene data show CDR1 as SGHRS and CDR2 as YFSETQ. The CDR3 runs 12 residues. CDR3 nucleotides: TGCGCCAGCCGCCGTTGGGCTGAAAAACTGTTTTTT. Its protein is CASRRWAEKLFF.

This clone was seen more than once but under ten times. This chain joins TRBV19 and TRBJ1-6, with D perhaps TRBD1 (6 bases). The V end lost 6 bases, the J end lost 0 bases, and 21 bases lay between the germline ends. Germline V lookup: CDR1 LNHDA, CDR2 SQIVND (reference sequence). The CDR3 is 19 amino acids. The CDR3 sequence is CASRNPGGAGNSYNSPLHF. The CDR3 DNA follows: TGTGCCAGTAGGAACCCCGGGGGCGCAGGGAACTCCTATAATTCACCCCTCCACTTT.

The chain employs TRBV24-1 and TRBJ2-3, with D tentatively TRBD2 (5 bases). Per germline, CDR1 KGHDR and CDR2 SFDVKD. V was pared by 1 base and J by 1 base, with 23 bases between. The CDR3 is 20 residues long. The CDR3 region is CATSDFSPSRSRGRTDTQYF. The CDR3 nucleotides are TGTGCCACCAGTGATTTCTCCCCTTCCCGGTCACGCGGGCGCACAGATACGCAGTATTTT.

The chain joins TRBV6-2 or TRBV6-3 to TRBJ1-1; D not certain. V lost 3 bases, J lost 4 bases, and 9 bases lay in between. The CDR3 is made up of 13 amino acids. Germline loops: CDR1 MNHEY, CDR2 SVGEGT. The CDR3 loop is CASSYGMFTEAFF. In DNA, the CDR3 is TGTGCCAGCAGTTATGGCATGTTCACTGAAGCTTTCTTT.

CDR3 residues: CASSIRGGNYEQYV. The CDR3 DNA is TGTGCCAGTAGTATTAGGGGGGGGAATTACGAGCAGTACGTC. The chain combines TRBV19 with TRBJ2-7; weak D call: TRBD2 (7 bases). Germline V lookup: CDR1 LNHDA, CDR2 SQIVND (reference sequence). The germline V and J ends were trimmed by 3 bases and 4 bases, with 13 bases remaining between them. The CDR3 extends over 14 amino acids.

The chain has TRBV11-3 and TRBJ1-6, with no clear D. This CDR3 has 17 residues. Trimming left V 6 bases short and J 0 bases short, with 15 bases between. Germline V gene data show CDR1 as SGHNT and CDR2 as YENEEA. The CDR3 DNA follows: TGTGCCAGCAGATCCGGACTGGCTGGCTCCTATAATTCACCCCTCCACTTT. It translates to CASRSGLAGSYNSPLHF.

CDR3 amino acids: CASSEKWNTEAFF. As DNA, the CDR3 is TGTGCCAGCAGTGAAAAATGGAACACTGAAGCTTTCTTT. The chain uses TRBV6-1 and TRBJ1-1; D remains unclear. Trimming removed 2 bases at V and 1 base at J, with 5 bases between. CDR3 length equals 13 residues. Per the germline V gene, CDR1 is MNHNS and CDR2 is SASEGT.

CDR3 bases: TGCGCCAGCAGCCAGGCAACGTCGTTCAATTCACCCCTCCACTTT. This translates into CASSQATSFNSPLHF. The chain employs TRBV4-3 and TRBJ1-6; D remains ambiguous. The germline V and J ends were trimmed by 3 bases and 7 bases, with 13 bases remaining between them. The germline CDR1 and CDR2 sequences are LGHNA and YSLEER. The CDR3 is 15 amino acids.

The CDR3 coding sequence is TGTGCCAGCTCTCAGGGGGACGGCACTGAAGCTTTCTTT. Its protein is CASSQGDGTEAFF. V and J are TRBV18 and TRBJ1-1; 7 nucleotides match TRBD1. V lost 6 bases to trimming and J lost 4 bases; unmatched junction nucleotides: 5. The CDR3 spans 13 residues. CDR1 and CDR2 from the germline V gene are KGHSH and LQKENI.

V and J are TRBV7-8 and TRBJ1-5; tentatively, D is TRBD1 (6 bases). V lost 5 bases to trimming and J lost 0 bases, with 14 bases between them. The CDR3 is 16 amino acids. Germline CDR1 reads SGHVS; CDR2 reads FQNEAQ. The CDR3 loop is CASSTGTPDSNQPQHF. CDR3 nucleotide sequence: TGTGCCAGCAGCACTGGGACACCTGATAGCAATCAGCCCCAGCATTTT.

This rearrangement joins TRBV9 to TRBJ2-3; a weak D match, TRBD2 (5 bases). Trimming stripped 7 bases from V and 2 bases from J, with 11 bases between. Germline assignment: CDR1 SGDLS and CDR2 YYNGEE. The CDR3 extends over 13 amino acids. The CDR3: CASGSTNTDTQYF. In DNA form, the CDR3 reads TGTGCCAGCGGGAGCACGAACACAGATACGCAGTATTTT.

This clone has a single count. The rearrangement joins TRBV27 to TRBJ1-2; TRBD1 aligns across 11 bases. The V segment lost 5 bases and the J segment 4 bases; nucleotides outside the gene matches: 6. Germline V gene data show CDR1 as MNHEY and CDR2 as SMNVEV (reference sequence). CDR3 length equals 15 residues. CDR3 coding DNA: TGTGCCAGCAGTGCTCGGACAGGGGGCACCTATGGCTACACCTTC. Its protein is CASSARTGGTYGYTF.

CDR3 amino acids: CASGPSGGAVGELFF. CDR3 DNA sequence: TGTGCCAGTGGACCTAGCGGGGGGGCCGTCGGGGAGCTGTTTTTT. The chain employs TRBV19 and TRBJ2-2, with 12 positions matching TRBD2. CDR1 and CDR2 from the germline V gene are LNHDA and SQIVND (reference sequence). V was clipped by 8 bases and J by 7 bases; unmatched bases: 8. The CDR3 is 15 residues long.

The rearrangement links TRBV3-1 (or the pseudogene TRBV3-2) to TRBJ2-5; D unresolved. V was trimmed by 3 bases and J by 5 bases, leaving 7 bases between them. Germline CDR1 is LGHDT and CDR2 is YNNKEL (reference sequence). The CDR3 has 12 amino acids. The CDR3 nucleotides are TGTGCCAGCAGCCACGGGTTGGAGACCCAGTACTTC. Amino acid sequence: CASSHGLETQYF.

The chain carries TRBV12-3 or TRBV12-4 and TRBJ1-5, with D hard to call. The CDR3 has 13 residues. Trimming pared 4 bases from V and 0 bases from J, leaving 4 bases between. The chain's CDR3 is CASSSLSNQPQHF. The CDR3 DNA reads TGTGCCAGCAGTTCCCTTAGCAATCAGCCCCAGCATTTT.

This chain connects TRBV30 to TRBJ2-4; D remains unclear. V lost 3 bases, J lost 0 bases, and 9 bases lay in between. The CDR3 totals 14 residues. The V gene's germline CDR1 is GTSNPN and CDR2 SVGIG (reference sequence). CDR3 coding DNA: TGTGCCTGGAGGCCACGGGTAGCCAAAAACATTCAGTACTTC. Its translation is CAWRPRVAKNIQYF.

V is TRBV19 and J is TRBJ2-2, with no clear D. With 3 bases removed from V and 3 bases from J, the gap between germline ends came to 8 bases. The CDR3 spans 14 residues. Germline values: CDR1 LNHDA, CDR2 SQIVND (reference sequence). The CDR3 is CASSIRTDTGELFF. CDR3 nucleotide sequence: TGTGCCAGTAGTATTAGGACGGACACCGGGGAGCTGTTTTTT.

This rearrangement joins TRBV7-8 to TRBJ1-1; no clear D. The CDR3 covers 13 residues. V dropped 5 bases and J dropped 1 base, with 8 bases sitting between them. The germline V gene has CDR1 SGHVS and CDR2 FQNEAQ. The DNA for the CDR3 is TGTGCCAGCAGCGGTGTTGGGAACACTGAAGCTTTCTTT. This encodes CASSGVGNTEAFF.

This clone was detected only a few times. The rearrangement uses TRBV15 and TRBJ2-1; D uncertain. Germline lookup yields CDR1 LNHNV and CDR2 YYDKDF (reference sequence). Trimming took 4 bases from V and 3 from J, leaving 16 bases between them. The CDR3 consists of 16 residues. CDR3 sequence (DNA): TGTGCCACCAGCACCACTACTCCTTACATCTACAATGAGCAGTTCTTC. This gives the protein CATSTTTPYIYNEQFF.

Concerning this clone itself: The DNA is omitted, as the CDR3 cannot be located on it reliably, and the CDR3 follows TCRdb's listing. V usage is TRBV21-1 and J usage is TRBJ2-7; the table calls TRBD1, which could not be checked here. TRBV21-1 is recorded as a pseudogene. The CDR3 contains 16 residues when both ends are counted. The CDR3 here is CASSPVGQGIGGEQYV.

The chain joins TRBV12-5 to TRBJ2-3; D uncertain. Germline V lookup: CDR1 LGHNT, CDR2 FRNRAP. The CDR3 has 13 residues. Trimming removed 4 bases from V and 1 base from J, with 6 bases in between. The CDR3 DNA sequence: TGTGCTAGTGGTTCCCCTGGCACAGATACGCAGTATTTT. It codes for CASGSPGTDTQYF. Drawing the rest from reference TRBV12-5 and TRBJ2-3, the complete variable domain is DARVTQTPRHKVTEMGQEVTMRCQPILGHNTVFWYRQTMMQGLELLAYFRNRAPLDDSGMPKDRFSAEMPDATLATLKIQPSEPRDSAVYFCASGSPGTDTQYFGPGTRLTVL.